This is a list of T cell receptor beta chains from one sample in a study of early T cells in non-severe SARS-CoV-2 infection. TCRdb passed the 5' RACE reads through MiXCR, listing each CDR3 protein once. The sample has approximately 80,000 distinct CDR3 sequences, around 11% seen once. Sequences were derived from whole blood, sampled at baseline. Receptors were obtained from an adult who was a healthcare worker with PCR-confirmed SARS-CoV-2 infection or an uninfected control (not recorded which). CDR3s include the opening cysteine and the closing phenylalanine or tryptophan. A D gene is named only where the DNA matches it firmly. A row's size may be missing; if present it is once, few, many or a size class.

once,TRBJ2-7,NA,TRBV9,CASSVGTVAYEQYF,TGTGCCAGCAGCGTAGGGACAGTGGCCTACGAGCAGTACTTC
few,TRBJ1-6,NA,TRBV12-3/TRBV12-4,CASSLYSDSPLHF,TGTGCCAGCAGTCTGTACTCAGATTCACCCCTCCACTTT
NA,TRBJ2-5,TRBD2,TRBV12-3/TRBV12-4,CASSLGASGGQETQYF,TGTGCCAGCAGTTTGGGGGCTAGCGGGGGTCAAGAGACCCAGTACTTC
few,TRBJ1-4,NA,TRBV18,CASSPQGVNEKLFF,TGTGCCAGCTCACCGCAGGGCGTTAATGAAAAACTGTTTTTT
NA,TRBJ2-3,TRBD1,TRBV29-1,CSASRDSTDTQYF,TGCAGCGCCTCAAGGGACAGTACAGATACGCAGTATTTT
many,TRBJ1-2,NA,TRBV18,CASWEEYGYTF,TGTGCCAGCTGGGAGGAATATGGCTACACCTTC
few,TRBJ1-1,NA,TRBV29-1,CSVGEGRTEAFF,TGCAGCGTCGGAGAGGGAAGGACTGAAGCTTTCTTT
few,TRBJ1-4,NA,TRBV18,CASSPNGGEKLFF,TGTGCCAGCTCACCCAACGGCGGGGAAAAACTGTTTTTT
many,TRBJ2-3,NA,TRBV9,CASSRTSSTDTQYF,TGTGCCAGCAGCAGGACTTCTAGCACAGATACGCAGTATTTT
NA,TRBJ1-2,NA,TRBV12-3/TRBV12-4,CASSTGTSRRLGYTF,TGTGCCAGCAGTACTGGGACTTCCCGAAGACTTGGCTACACCTTC